Listed below are T cell receptor beta chains from one sample, sequenced in a study of CD8 T cells in Susac syndrome. Each CDR3 protein gets one entry after TCRdb re-called the immunoSEQ multiplex PCR reads with MiXCR. Among 170,000 or so distinct CDR3 sequences listed, approximately 95% were seen once. Sequenced material: CD4+ T cells from PBMCs. The receptors were gathered from a human donor with Susac syndrome. The CDR3 runs from the conserved cysteine through the conserved F or W. D genes are given only for firm matches. A row's size may be missing; if present it is once, few, many or a size class.

V gene,CDR3 length,D gene,J gene,clone size,CDR3 DNA,CDR3 protein
TRBV7-9,16,TRBD2,TRBJ2-7,NA,TGTGCCAGCAGCTTACCGGGACTAGACCGCTCCTACGAGCAGTACTTC,CASSLPGLDRSYEQYF
TRBV29-1,13,NA,TRBJ2-5,NA,TGCAGCGTTGCCTCCAGGGCCCAAGAGACCCAGTACTTC,CSVASRAQETQYF
TRBV20-1,15,NA,TRBJ1-5,NA,TGCAGTGCTAGAGTCCGGGGTGGTAGCAATCAGCCCCAGCATTTT,CSARVRGGSNQPQHF
TRBV9,20,NA,TRBJ2-6,once,TGTGCCAGCAGCGCCGTGAACCGGGACTTCTACCACTCTGGGGCCAACGTCCTGACTTTC,CASSAVNRDFYHSGANVLTF
TRBV20-1,13,NA,TRBJ2-7,NA,TGCAGTGCTCGGAGGGGACTTAATTACGAGCAGTACTTC,CSARRGLNYEQYF
TRBV5-1,16,TRBD1,TRBJ2-7,NA,TGCGCCAGCAGCTTCACATTCCCGGGACAGGGCTACGAGCAGTACTTC,CASSFTFPGQGYEQYF
TRBV7-9,15,TRBD1,TRBJ1-3,NA,TGTGCCAGCAGTTCACAGGGGTTCGGGGGAAACACCATATATTTT,CASSSQGFGGNTIYF
TRBV7-2,15,NA,TRBJ2-7,once,TGTGCCAGCAGCTTAAGTACAGGACGAACCTACGAGCAGTACTTC,CASSLSTGRTYEQYF
TRBV27,18,TRBD2,TRBJ2-1,NA,TGTGCCAGCAGTTTGGGCGAAGGGAGGGGAAGCTCCTACAATGAGCAGTTCTTC,CASSLGEGRGSSYNEQFF
TRBV6-5,14,NA,TRBJ1-3,NA,TGTGCCAGCAGGTCTTCGTCATCTGGAAACACCATATATTTT,CASRSSSSGNTIYF
TRBV12-3/TRBV12-4,17,TRBD1,TRBJ2-1,NA,TGTGCCAGCAGCCGCATGGTGGGGACAGGGGCCTACAATGAGCAGTTCTTC,CASSRMVGTGAYNEQFF
TRBV18,17,NA,TRBJ2-1,NA,TGTGCCAGCTCACCACCGCGCCAGGTGAGCTCCTACAATGAGCAGTTCTTC,CASSPPRQVSSYNEQFF
TRBV5-1,11,TRBD2,TRBJ2-1,NA,TGCGCCAGCAGCACAGACGGGAGGCCGTTCTTC,CASSTDGRPFF
TRBV25-1,16,TRBD2,TRBJ2-5,NA,TGTGCCAGCAGCTTAGGGGCGGGGGGGCCTGACAAGACCCAGTACTTC,CASSLGAGGPDKTQYF
TRBV18,13,NA,TRBJ2-1,NA,TGTGCCAGCTCACCAGGTGACCGACATGAGCAGTTCTTC,CASSPGDRHEQFF
TRBV9,15,NA,TRBJ1-4,NA,TGTGCCAGCAGCGTAGCTCCAGGGGCGGAGGAAAAACTGTTTTTT,CASSVAPGAEEKLFF
TRBV15,17,NA,TRBJ1-5,NA,TGTGCCACCAGCAGAGTTCGCGGGGGGGGTAGCAATCAGCCCCAGCATTTT,CATSRVRGGGSNQPQHF
TRBV9,14,TRBD2,TRBJ2-5,NA,TGTGCCAGCAGCACCGGACTAGCCGAAGAGACCCAGTACTTC,CASSTGLAEETQYF
TRBV7-9,14,TRBD1,TRBJ2-7,NA,TGTGCCAGCAGCACCAGGGGGTCGGTCTACGAGCAGTACTTC,CASSTRGSVYEQYF
TRBV12-3/TRBV12-4,14,NA,TRBJ1-5,once,TGTGCCAGCAGTTTATTAGGGGGAGAGCAGCCCCAGCATTTT,CASSLLGGEQPQHF
TRBV29-1,12,TRBD2,TRBJ2-5,NA,TGCAGCGGTGGACTAGATCGAGAGACCCAGTACTTC,CSGGLDRETQYF
TRBV5-6,15,TRBD1,TRBJ1-6,NA,TGTGCCAGCAGCTACCGGACAGGGGGCAGTTCACCCCTCCACTTT,CASSYRTGGSSPLHF
TRBV30,13,TRBD1,TRBJ1-5,NA,TGTGCCTGGAGGGACAGGGAAAATCAGCCCCAGCATTTT,CAWRDRENQPQHF
TRBV7-3,13,NA,TRBJ1-5,NA,TGTGCCAGCAGCTCACAGGGCGGGGAGCCCCAGCATTTT,CASSSQGGEPQHF
TRBV9,16,NA,TRBJ2-3,NA,TGTGCCAGCAGCGTTTCTCCGGGCGGTGGCACAGATACGCAGTATTTT,CASSVSPGGGTDTQYF